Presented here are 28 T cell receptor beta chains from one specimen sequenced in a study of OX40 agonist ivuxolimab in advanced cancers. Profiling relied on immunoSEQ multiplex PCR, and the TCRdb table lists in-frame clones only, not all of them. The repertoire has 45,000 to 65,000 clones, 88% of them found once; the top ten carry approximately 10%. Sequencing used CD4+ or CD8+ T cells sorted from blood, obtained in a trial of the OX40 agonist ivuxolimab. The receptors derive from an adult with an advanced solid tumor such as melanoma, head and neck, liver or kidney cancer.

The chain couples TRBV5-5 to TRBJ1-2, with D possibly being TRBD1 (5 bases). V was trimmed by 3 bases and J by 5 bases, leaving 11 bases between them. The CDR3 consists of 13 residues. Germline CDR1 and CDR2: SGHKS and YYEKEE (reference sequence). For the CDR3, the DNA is TGTGCCAGCAGCTCCGTGACAGTTTATGGCTACACCTTC. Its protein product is CASSSVTVYGYTF. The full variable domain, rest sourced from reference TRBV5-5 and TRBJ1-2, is DAGVTQSPTHLIKTRGQQVTLRCSPISGHKSVSWYQQVLGQGPQFIFQYYEKEERGRGNFPDRFSARQFPNYSSELNVNALLLGDSALYLCASSSVTVYGYTFGSGTRLTVV.

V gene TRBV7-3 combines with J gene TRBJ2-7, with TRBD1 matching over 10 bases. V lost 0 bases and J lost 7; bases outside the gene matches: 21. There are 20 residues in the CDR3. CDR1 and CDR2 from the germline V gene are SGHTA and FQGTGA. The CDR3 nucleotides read TGTGCCAGCAGCTTAACGGGAGACAGGGGGCGCTTCACCCTCCCATGGGAGCAGTACTTC. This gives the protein CASSLTGDRGRFTLPWEQYF.

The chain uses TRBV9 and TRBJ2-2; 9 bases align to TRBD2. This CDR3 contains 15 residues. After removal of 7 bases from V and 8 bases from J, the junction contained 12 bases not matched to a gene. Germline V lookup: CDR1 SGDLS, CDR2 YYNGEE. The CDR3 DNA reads TGTGCCAGCGGTTATGGCGGGAGGGCTGTTGGGGAGCTGTTTTTT. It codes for CASGYGGRAVGELFF.

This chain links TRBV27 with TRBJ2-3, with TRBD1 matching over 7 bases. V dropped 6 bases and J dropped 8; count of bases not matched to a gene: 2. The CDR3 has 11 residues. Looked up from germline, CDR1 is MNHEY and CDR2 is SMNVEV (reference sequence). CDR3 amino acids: CASSSGGTQYF. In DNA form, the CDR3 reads TGTGCCAGCAGCTCAGGGGGTACGCAGTATTTT.

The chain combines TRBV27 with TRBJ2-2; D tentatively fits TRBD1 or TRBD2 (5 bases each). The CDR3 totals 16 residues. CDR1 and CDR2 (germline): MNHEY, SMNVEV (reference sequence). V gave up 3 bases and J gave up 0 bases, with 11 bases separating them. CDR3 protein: CASSFFGGSNTGELFF. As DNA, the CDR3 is TGTGCCAGCAGTTTCTTTGGGGGATCGAACACCGGGGAGCTGTTTTTT.

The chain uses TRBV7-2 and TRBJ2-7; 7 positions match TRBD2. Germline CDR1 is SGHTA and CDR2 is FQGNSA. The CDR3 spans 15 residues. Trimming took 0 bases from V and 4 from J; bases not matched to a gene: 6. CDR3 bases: TGTGCCAGCAGCTTAGCAGGCGGGGGACTTTACGAGCAGTACGTC. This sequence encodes CASSLAGGGLYEQYV.

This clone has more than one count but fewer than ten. DNA for the CDR3: TGCGCCAGCGGGGACAGGGCTTACACTGAAGCTTTCTTT. Translating gives CASGDRAYTEAFF. The chain employs TRBV10-2 and TRBJ1-1; 9 nucleotides align to TRBD1. The length of the CDR3 is 13 residues. CDR1 is WSHSY, CDR2 SAAADI, per germline. The V gene end was trimmed by 8 bases and the J gene end by 3 bases; junction bases not matched to a gene: 4.

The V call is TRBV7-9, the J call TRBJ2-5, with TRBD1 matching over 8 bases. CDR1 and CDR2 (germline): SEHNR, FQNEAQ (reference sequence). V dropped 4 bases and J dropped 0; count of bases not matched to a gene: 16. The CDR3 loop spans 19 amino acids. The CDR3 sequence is CASSSPGTGTGGHQETQYF. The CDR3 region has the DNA TGTGCCAGCAGCTCCCCCGGGACAGGTACAGGGGGGCACCAAGAGACCCAGTACTTC.

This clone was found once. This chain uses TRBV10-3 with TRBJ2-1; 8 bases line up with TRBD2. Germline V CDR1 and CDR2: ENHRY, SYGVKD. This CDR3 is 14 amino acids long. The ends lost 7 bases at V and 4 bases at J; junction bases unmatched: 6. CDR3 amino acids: CAITPSGGYNEQFF. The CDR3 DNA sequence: TGTGCCATCACCCCCAGCGGGGGATACAATGAGCAGTTCTTC.

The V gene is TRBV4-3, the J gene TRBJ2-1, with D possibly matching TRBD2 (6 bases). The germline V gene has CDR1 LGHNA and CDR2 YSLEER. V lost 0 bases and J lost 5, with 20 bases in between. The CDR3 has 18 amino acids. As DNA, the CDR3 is TGCGCCAGCAGCCAAGATCGGGGGTTGTACAGAATGAACAATGAGCAGTTCTTC. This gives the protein CASSQDRGLYRMNNEQFF.

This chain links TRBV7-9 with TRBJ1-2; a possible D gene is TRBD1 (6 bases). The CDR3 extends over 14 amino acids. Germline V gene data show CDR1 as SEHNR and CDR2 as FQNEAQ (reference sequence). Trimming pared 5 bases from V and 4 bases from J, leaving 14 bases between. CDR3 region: CASSGQGGLYGYTF. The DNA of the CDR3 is TGTGCCAGCAGCGGACAAGGGGGGCTCTATGGCTACACCTTC.

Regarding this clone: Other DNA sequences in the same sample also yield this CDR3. CDR3 in DNA: TGTGCCAGCAGCATGGGACTAGCGGGGGGTCTTGAAGAGACCCAGTACTTC. This sequence encodes CASSMGLAGGLEETQYF. This chain joins TRBV13 and TRBJ2-5; TRBD2 agrees at 15 bases. The V and J ends lost 5 bases and 3 bases, in that order; junction bases with no gene match: 7. Germline CDR1 reads PRHDT; CDR2 reads FYEKMQ (reference sequence). This CDR3 comprises 17 residues.

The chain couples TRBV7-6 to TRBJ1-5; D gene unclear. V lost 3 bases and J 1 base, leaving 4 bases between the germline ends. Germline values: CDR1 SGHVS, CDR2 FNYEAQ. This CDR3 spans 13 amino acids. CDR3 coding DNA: TGTGCCAGCAGCTTCGGGAGCAATCAGCCCCAGCATTTT. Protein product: CASSFGSNQPQHF.

The CDR3 region is CATSRSYTGELFF. The CDR3 DNA sequence: TGTGCCACCAGCAGGTCGTACACCGGGGAGCTGTTTTTT. The chain has TRBV15 and TRBJ2-2, with D uncertain. Trimming took off 3 bases at V and 3 bases at J, with 5 bases between the two ends. CDR3 size: 13 residues. From germline, CDR1 is LNHNV and CDR2 YYDKDF (reference sequence).

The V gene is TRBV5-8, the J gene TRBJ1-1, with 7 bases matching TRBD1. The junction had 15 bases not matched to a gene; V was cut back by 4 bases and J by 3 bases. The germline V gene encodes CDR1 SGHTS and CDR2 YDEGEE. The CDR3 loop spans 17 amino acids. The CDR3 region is CASSPRQGNGLHTEAFF. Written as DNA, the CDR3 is TGTGCCAGCAGCCCTAGACAGGGAAACGGCCTGCACACTGAAGCTTTCTTT.

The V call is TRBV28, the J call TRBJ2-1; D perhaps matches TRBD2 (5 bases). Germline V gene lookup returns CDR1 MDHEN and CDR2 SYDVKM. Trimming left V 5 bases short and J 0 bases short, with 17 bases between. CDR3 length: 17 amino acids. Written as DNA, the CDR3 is TGTGCCAGCAGTCACCCGGACGGGGAGAGCTCCTACAATGAGCAGTTCTTC. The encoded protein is CASSHPDGESSYNEQFF.

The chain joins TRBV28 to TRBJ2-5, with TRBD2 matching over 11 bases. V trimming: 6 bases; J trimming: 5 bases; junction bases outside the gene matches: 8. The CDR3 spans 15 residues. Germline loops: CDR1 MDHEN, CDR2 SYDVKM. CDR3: CASSRPASGGETQYF. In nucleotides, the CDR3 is TGTGCCAGCAGCCGACCCGCTAGCGGGGGGGAGACCCAGTACTTC.

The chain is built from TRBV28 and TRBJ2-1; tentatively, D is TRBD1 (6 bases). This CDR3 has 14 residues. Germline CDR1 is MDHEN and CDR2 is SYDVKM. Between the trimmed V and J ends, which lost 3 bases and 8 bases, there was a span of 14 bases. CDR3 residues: CASSLGTTIDEQFF. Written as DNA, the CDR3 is TGTGCCAGCAGTTTGGGGACAACTATTGATGAGCAGTTCTTC.

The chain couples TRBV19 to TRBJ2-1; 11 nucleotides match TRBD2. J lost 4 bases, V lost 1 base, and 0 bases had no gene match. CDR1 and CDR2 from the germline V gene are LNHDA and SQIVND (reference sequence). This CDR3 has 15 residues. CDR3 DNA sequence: TGTGCCAGTAGTATAGGACTAGCGGGGTACAATGAGCAGTTCTTC. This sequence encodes CASSIGLAGYNEQFF.

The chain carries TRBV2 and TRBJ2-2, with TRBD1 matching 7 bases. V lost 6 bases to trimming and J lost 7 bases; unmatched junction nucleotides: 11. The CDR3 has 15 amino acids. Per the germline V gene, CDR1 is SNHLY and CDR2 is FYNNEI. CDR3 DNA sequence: TGTGCCAGCAGCGATGACAGGGTTGGGGGCGGGGAGCTGTTTTTT. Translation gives CASSDDRVGGGELFF.

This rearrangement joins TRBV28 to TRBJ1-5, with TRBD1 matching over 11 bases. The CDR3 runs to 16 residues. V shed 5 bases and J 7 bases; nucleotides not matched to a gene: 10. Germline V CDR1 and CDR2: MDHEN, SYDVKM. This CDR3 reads CASSPTDRGLLQPQHF. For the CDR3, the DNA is TGTGCCAGCAGTCCGACGGACAGGGGGCTATTGCAGCCCCAGCATTTT. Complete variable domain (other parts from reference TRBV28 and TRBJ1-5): DVKVTQSSRYLVKRTGEKVFLECVQDMDHENMFWYRQDPGLGLRLIYFSYDVKMKEKGDIPEGYSVSREKKERFSLILESASTNQTSMYLCASSPTDRGLLQPQHFGDGTRLSIL.

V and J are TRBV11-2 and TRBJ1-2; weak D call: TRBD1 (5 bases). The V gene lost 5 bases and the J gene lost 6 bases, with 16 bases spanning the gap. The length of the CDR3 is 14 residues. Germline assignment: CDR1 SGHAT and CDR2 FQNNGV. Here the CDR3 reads CASSPPAGHDGYTF. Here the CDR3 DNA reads TGTGCCAGCAGCCCTCCCGCAGGGCACGATGGCTACACCTTC. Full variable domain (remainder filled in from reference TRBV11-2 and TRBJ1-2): EAGVAQSPRYKIIEKRQSVAFWCNPISGHATLYWYQQILGQGPKLLIQFQNNGVVDDSQLPKDRFSAERLKGVDSTLKIQPAKLEDSAVYLCASSPPAGHDGYTFGSGTRLTVV.

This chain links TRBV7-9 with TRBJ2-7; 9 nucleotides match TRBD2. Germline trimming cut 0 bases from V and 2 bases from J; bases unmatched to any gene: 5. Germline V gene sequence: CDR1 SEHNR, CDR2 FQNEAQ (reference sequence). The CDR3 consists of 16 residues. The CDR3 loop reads CASSLALAGPTYEQYF. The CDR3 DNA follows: TGTGCCAGCAGCTTAGCTCTAGCGGGACCTACCTACGAGCAGTACTTC.

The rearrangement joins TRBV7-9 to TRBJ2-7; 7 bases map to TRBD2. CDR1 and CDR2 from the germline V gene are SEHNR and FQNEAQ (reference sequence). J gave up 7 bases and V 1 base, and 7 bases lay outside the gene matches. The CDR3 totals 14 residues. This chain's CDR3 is CASSLVAGATEQYF. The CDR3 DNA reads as TGTGCCAGCAGCTTAGTGGCGGGAGCCACGGAGCAGTACTTC.

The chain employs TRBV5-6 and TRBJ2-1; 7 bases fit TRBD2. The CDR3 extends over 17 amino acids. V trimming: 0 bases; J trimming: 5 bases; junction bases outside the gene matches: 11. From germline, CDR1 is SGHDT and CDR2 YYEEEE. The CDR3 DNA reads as TGTGCCAGCAGCTTGGGGTCTAGCGGTCCTTGGGACAATGAGCAGTTCTTC. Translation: CASSLGSSGPWDNEQFF. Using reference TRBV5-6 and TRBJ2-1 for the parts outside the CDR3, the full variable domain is DAGVTQSPTHLIKTRGQQVTLRCSPKSGHDTVSWYQQALGQGPQFIFQYYEEEERQRGNFPDRFSGHQFPNYSSELNVNALLLGDSALYLCASSLGSSGPWDNEQFFGPGTRLTVL.

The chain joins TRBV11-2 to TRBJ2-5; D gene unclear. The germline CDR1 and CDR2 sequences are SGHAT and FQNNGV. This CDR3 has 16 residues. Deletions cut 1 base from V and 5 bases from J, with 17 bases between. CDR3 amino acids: CASSLALQALGETQYF. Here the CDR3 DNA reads TGTGCCAGCAGCTTAGCGCTCCAGGCACTTGGGGAGACCCAGTACTTC.

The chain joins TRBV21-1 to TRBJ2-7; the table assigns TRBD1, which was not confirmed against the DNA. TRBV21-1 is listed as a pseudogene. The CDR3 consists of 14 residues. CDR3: CASRTTGTGSEQYV. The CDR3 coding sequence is TGTGCCAGCAGAACGACAGGGACGGGGAGCGAGCAGTACGTC.

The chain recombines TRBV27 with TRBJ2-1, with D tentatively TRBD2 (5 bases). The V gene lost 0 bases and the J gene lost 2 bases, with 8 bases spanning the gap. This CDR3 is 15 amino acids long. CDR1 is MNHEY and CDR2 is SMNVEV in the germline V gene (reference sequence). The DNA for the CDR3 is TGTGCCAGCAGTTTATCCCTAGCTGCCTACAATGAGCAGTTCTTC. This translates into CASSLSLAAYNEQFF.